The next 29 T cell receptor beta chains were all read from a single sample in a study of T-cell memory formation after mild COVID-19. MiXCR, applied by TCRdb to the 5' RACE reads, yields one record per CDR3 protein. The sample includes 350,000 to 400,000 distinct CDR3 sequences, 20% to 25% of them seen just once. Material for sequencing was PBMCs or a T cell subset sorted from them (not recorded which). Receptors originate from an adult woman who had mild COVID-19 (a few samples of this study predate the infection). Cell type and time point are not known.

V and J are TRBV5-1 and TRBJ1-1, with 8 bases fitting TRBD1. Germline CDR1 and CDR2: SGHRS and YFSETQ. V dropped 4 bases and J dropped 1; count of bases not matched to a gene: 12. This CDR3 contains 17 residues. The DNA of the CDR3 is TGCGCCAGCAGCCCCCGGCTCAGGGGGCCGTGGAACACTGAAGCTTTCTTT. Protein product: CASSPRLRGPWNTEAFF.

The V gene is TRBV7-2, the J gene TRBJ2-2; 9 positions match TRBD2. Trimming cost V 5 bases and J 6 bases; bases outside gene matches: 10. This CDR3 has 16 amino acids. The V gene's germline CDR1 is SGHTA and CDR2 FQGNSA. CDR3 coding DNA: TGTGCCAGCAGCGCGGGGGTTAGCGGGAGTCCCGGGGAGCTGTTTTTT. It is translated as CASSAGVSGSPGELFF.

The chain carries TRBV10-3 and TRBJ2-5; TRBD2 might be the D (5 bases). The CDR3 is 12 residues long. Germline CDR1 and CDR2: ENHRY and SYGVKD. Trimming took 6 bases from V and 0 from J, leaving 5 bases between them. The DNA of the CDR3 is TGTGCCATCAGGGACTACCAAGAGACCCAGTACTTC. This gives the protein CAIRDYQETQYF.

The J gene is TRBJ2-7, the V gene TRBV7-9, with 8 bases aligning to TRBD1. V lost 5 bases to trimming and J lost 2 bases; unmatched junction nucleotides: 11. The germline V gene encodes CDR1 SEHNR and CDR2 FQNEAQ (reference sequence). The CDR3 contains 16 residues. The CDR3 sequence: CASSPRQGIMAYEQYF. CDR3 coding DNA: TGTGCCAGCAGCCCAAGACAGGGGATCATGGCCTACGAGCAGTACTTC.

The chain links TRBV7-7 to TRBJ2-1, with D possibly being TRBD2 (6 bases). Deletions cut 5 bases from V and 5 bases from J, with 13 bases between. Germline lookup yields CDR1 SSHAT and CDR2 FNYEAQ (reference sequence). The CDR3 covers 14 residues. CDR3 nucleotide sequence: TGTGCCAGCAGCCCAGGGACTGTCGACAATGAGCAGTTCTTC. This gives the protein CASSPGTVDNEQFF.

The chain is built from TRBV5-1 and TRBJ2-1; tentative D call: TRBD2 (7 bases). Germline CDR1 and CDR2: SGHRS and YFSETQ. Trimming cost V 4 bases and J 0 bases, with 29 bases left between them. The CDR3 loop spans 21 amino acids. The CDR3 region is CASSGIGGAVPRSSSYNEQFF. Here the CDR3 DNA reads TGCGCCAGCAGCGGGATTGGGGGGGCAGTCCCGCGATCAAGCTCCTACAATGAGCAGTTCTTC.

The V call is TRBV9, the J call TRBJ1-2; 7 bases fit TRBD1. CDR1 and CDR2 from the germline V gene are SGDLS and YYNGEE. Losses at the gene ends were 3 bases for V and 6 bases for J; bases not matched to a gene: 8. This CDR3 region has 14 residues. CDR3 sequence (DNA): TGTGCCAGCAGCGAGCAAGGGGGCGCGAATGGCTACACCTTC. This translates into CASSEQGGANGYTF. Looking up the rest from reference TRBV9 and TRBJ1-2 gives the full variable domain: DSGVTQTPKHLITATGQRVTLRCSPRSGDLSVYWYQQSLDQGLQFLIQYYNGEERAKGNILERFSAQQFPDLHSELNLSSLELGDSALYFCASSEQGGANGYTFGSGTRLTVV.

The chain links TRBV7-9 to TRBJ2-7; 10 bases fit TRBD2. The CDR3 is made up of 14 amino acids. Germline-derived CDR1 and CDR2 are SEHNR and FQNEAQ (reference sequence). J gave up 11 bases and V 6 bases, and 13 bases lay outside the gene matches. The CDR3 DNA sequence: TGTGCCAGCAGTCCCCCGCCTAGCGGGAGTCCTGAGTACTTC. Its protein product is CASSPPPSGSPEYF.

The gene calls are TRBV12-3 or TRBV12-4 and TRBJ2-2; D is possibly TRBD1 or TRBD2 (5 bases each). V lost 4 bases to trimming and J lost 6 bases, with 15 bases between them. This CDR3 contains 15 residues. The CDR3 loop is CASSSRAGPAGELFF. The CDR3 region has the DNA TGTGCCAGCAGTTCGCGGGCAGGGCCCGCCGGGGAGCTGTTTTTT.

This clonotype occurred a few times. The genes are TRBV9 and TRBJ2-7, with D possibly called TRBD1 or TRBD2 (6 bases each). CDR3 length equals 15 residues. V was shortened by 0 bases and J by 2 bases, with 12 bases between the two germline ends. Germline lookup yields CDR1 SGDLS and CDR2 YYNGEE. The CDR3 DNA reads TGTGCCAGCAGCGTAGAAAAGGGGGGAGCCTACGAGCAGTACTTC. Protein: CASSVEKGGAYEQYF.

Points on this clonotype: A read error may explain this, as a much larger clone is one base away. The V and J genes are TRBV12-3 or TRBV12-4 and TRBJ1-3, with D perhaps TRBD1 (5 bases). Trimming cost V 7 bases and J 3 bases, with 16 bases left between them. This CDR3 spans 15 amino acids. The CDR3 sequence: CASNPGTSSGNTIYF. CDR3 DNA sequence: TGTGCCAGCAACCCCGGGACTTCCAGTGGAAACACCATATATTTT.

The chain is built from TRBV12-3 or TRBV12-4 and TRBJ2-2; TRBD1 matches at 8 bases. Unmatched junction bases numbered 7, after V lost 5 bases and J lost 5 bases. This CDR3 spans 15 amino acids. CDR3 sequence: CASSPGGIRTGELFF. The DNA of the CDR3 is TGTGCCAGCAGTCCAGGGGGCATCCGGACCGGGGAGCTGTTTTTT.

The chain couples TRBV20-1 to TRBJ2-7; TRBD2 matches 12 bases. With 1 base clipped from V and 1 base from J, the junction kept 5 bases outside the gene matches. CDR1 and CDR2 (germline): DFQATT, SNEGSKA (reference sequence). This CDR3 region has 16 residues. The CDR3 bases are TGCAGTGCTAGAGTACTAGCGGGGGGTTTGTCCTACGAGCAGTACTTC. Translated: CSARVLAGGLSYEQYF.

The J gene is TRBJ1-1, the V gene TRBV27; D gene unclear. The CDR3 has 14 amino acids. V was clipped by 0 bases and J by 1 base, with 6 bases between them. Germline V CDR1 and CDR2: MNHEY, SMNVEV (reference sequence). The CDR3 DNA sequence: TGTGCCAGCAGTTTATCCCGGTCGAACACTGAAGCTTTCTTT. Its protein is CASSLSRSNTEAFF.

V is TRBV20-1 and J is TRBJ2-2; either TRBD1 or TRBD2 may fit D (6 bases each). Germline loops: CDR1 DFQATT, CDR2 SNEGSKA (reference sequence). V was trimmed by 6 bases and J by 6 bases, leaving 11 bases between them. The length of the CDR3 is 12 residues. The CDR3 nucleotides are TGCAGTGCCCCAGGGGAGGCCGGGGAGCTGTTTTTT. Encoded protein: CSAPGEAGELFF.

This clonotype was seen repeatedly, ten times or more. CDR3 loop: CASSPTSGSYEQYF. The CDR3 coding sequence is TGTGCCAGCAGCCCGACTAGCGGGTCCTACGAGCAGTACTTC. The chain carries TRBV7-2 and TRBJ2-7; 10 positions agree with TRBD2. The V and J ends lost 5 bases and 1 base, in that order; junction bases with no gene match: 2. Per the germline V gene, CDR1 is SGHTA and CDR2 is FQGNSA. The CDR3 contains 14 residues.

The V gene is TRBV11-3, the J gene TRBJ2-2, with 10 bases lining up with TRBD2. Per the germline V gene, CDR1 is SGHNT and CDR2 is YENEEA. The CDR3 has 14 amino acids. The V segment lost 5 bases and the J segment 6 bases; nucleotides outside the gene matches: 3. The CDR3 coding sequence is TGTGCCAGCAGCGCGGGACTAGCGTCCGGGGAGCTGTTTTTT. Its protein product is CASSAGLASGELFF.

This clonotype was observed a few times. The chain uses TRBV6-2 or TRBV6-3 and TRBJ2-3, with 8 bases lining up with TRBD1. Germline V CDR1 and CDR2: MNHEY, SVGEGT. This CDR3 is built from 14 residues. After removal of 11 bases from V and 2 bases from J, the junction contained 9 bases not matched to a gene. The CDR3 nucleotides are TGTGCCGCGTCATGGACAGGGATCACAGATACGCAGTATTTT. Translated, it gives CAASWTGITDTQYF.

This clonotype was detected a few times. The rearrangement uses TRBV7-8 and TRBJ2-3, with 10 bases lining up with TRBD1. CDR1 is SGHVS, CDR2 FQNEAQ, per germline. J lost 6 bases, V lost 3 bases, and 12 bases had no gene match. The CDR3 spans 17 residues. Here the CDR3 reads CASSFKTGTGDWDTQYF. DNA for the CDR3: TGTGCCAGCAGCTTTAAGACCGGGACAGGGGATTGGGATACGCAGTATTTT.

In this sample, this clonotype turned up a few times. The chain recombines TRBV5-1 with TRBJ2-7; the D call may be TRBD1 or TRBD2 (5 bases each). This CDR3 has 14 amino acids. Looked up from germline, CDR1 is SGHRS and CDR2 is YFSETQ. With 4 bases removed from V and 7 bases from J, the gap between germline ends came to 18 bases. CDR3 protein: CASSPGDPGDEQYF. DNA for the CDR3: TGCGCCAGCAGCCCCGGGGACCCCGGAGATGAGCAGTACTTC. The full variable domain, in which reference TRBV5-1 and TRBJ2-7 provide the parts outside the CDR3, is KAGVTQTPRYLIKTRGQQVTLSCSPISGHRSVSWYQQTPGQGLQFLFEYFSETQRNKGNFPGRFSGRQFSNSRSEMNVSTLELGDSALYLCASSPGDPGDEQYFGPGTRLTVT.

The chain joins TRBV20-1 to TRBJ2-7, with 7 nucleotides matching TRBD2. CDR1 and CDR2 from the germline V gene are DFQATT and SNEGSKA (reference sequence). The CDR3 extends over 14 amino acids. The ends lost 1 base at V and 6 bases at J; junction bases unmatched: 9. The CDR3 reads CSARASRGGAEQYF. In nucleotides, the CDR3 is TGCAGTGCTAGAGCCTCCCGGGGAGGGGCCGAGCAGTACTTC.

This clonotype was detected a few times. The J gene is TRBJ2-2, the V gene TRBV4-1; TRBD2 matches at 8 bases. The CDR3 sequence is 14 residues long. In germline, CDR1 is MGHRA, CDR2 YSYEKL. With V trimmed by 1 base and J by 9 bases, 4 bases remained unmatched. CDR3 protein: CASSQVGGRRELFF. The CDR3, as DNA: TGCGCCAGCAGCCAAGTTGGCGGGAGGCGGGAGCTGTTTTTT.

This clonotype turned up a few times. This sequence joins TRBV7-9 and TRBJ2-1, with D unclear. Trimming removed 3 bases at V and 5 bases at J, with 14 bases between. The CDR3 is made up of 15 amino acids. Per germline, CDR1 SEHNR and CDR2 FQNEAQ (reference sequence). The CDR3 DNA reads as TGTGCCAGCAGCTTTAGGACGGAGACCGACAATGAGCAGTTCTTC. Translation: CASSFRTETDNEQFF.

The CDR3 spells CATSAISGSSYEQYF. CDR3 nucleotides: TGTGCCACCTCGGCGATTAGCGGGAGCTCCTACGAGCAGTACTTC. V usage is TRBV24-1 and J usage is TRBJ2-7; 9 bases fit TRBD2. CDR1 is KGHDR, CDR2 SFDVKD, per germline. Trimming removed 9 bases from V and 0 bases from J; junction bases left unmatched: 8. The CDR3 extends over 15 amino acids.

A few counts support this clonotype. V gene TRBV18 combines with J gene TRBJ1-2; D perhaps matches TRBD1 (5 bases). The germline V and J ends were trimmed by 2 bases and 4 bases, with 14 bases remaining between them. This CDR3 is 15 amino acids long. Germline V lookup: CDR1 KGHSH, CDR2 LQKENI. The CDR3 spells CASSPSGTEAYGYTF. The CDR3 DNA reads as TGTGCCAGCTCACCATCCGGGACGGAAGCCTATGGCTACACCTTC.

Ten or more counts support this clonotype. The CDR3 reads CASSLGTSGADTQYF. For the CDR3, the DNA is TGCGCCAGCAGCTTGGGGACTAGCGGGGCAGATACGCAGTATTTT. The V gene is TRBV5-1, the J gene TRBJ2-3; 12 bases map to TRBD2. The CDR3 covers 15 residues. V lost 0 bases to trimming and J lost 4 bases; unmatched junction nucleotides: 0. Germline-derived CDR1 and CDR2 are SGHRS and YFSETQ. The whole variable domain, filled in from reference TRBV5-1 and TRBJ2-3, reads KAGVTQTPRYLIKTRGQQVTLSCSPISGHRSVSWYQQTPGQGLQFLFEYFSETQRNKGNFPGRFSGRQFSNSRSEMNVSTLELGDSALYLCASSLGTSGADTQYFGPGTRLTVL.

This chain uses TRBV4-1 with TRBJ2-5; D is ambiguous. The CDR3 runs to 14 residues. Trimming removed 4 bases from V and 2 bases from J, with 11 bases in between. The germline gives CDR1 MGHRA, CDR2 YSYEKL. CDR3 sequence: CASSPRATQETQYF. In nucleotides, the CDR3 is TGCGCCAGCAGCCCTCGGGCTACTCAAGAGACCCAGTACTTC.

This clonotype was detected a few times. The V and J genes are TRBV29-1 and TRBJ2-1, with D possibly being TRBD1 (5 bases). The germline CDR1 and CDR2 sequences are SQVTM and ANQGSEA. V gave up 4 bases and J gave up 13 bases, with 8 bases separating them. The CDR3 contains 9 residues. The CDR3 loop reads CSVVGAQFF. In DNA, the CDR3 is TGCAGCGTTGTAGGGGCTCAGTTCTTC.

This clonotype occurred a few times. The gene calls are TRBV27 and TRBJ2-6, with a weak D call TRBD2 (6 bases). V lost 4 bases, J lost 1 base, and 8 bases lay in between. CDR3 length: 15 amino acids. Germline CDR1 reads MNHEY; CDR2 reads SMNVEV (reference sequence). The CDR3 coding sequence is TGTGCCAGCAGTTGGGGGGATTCTGGGGCCAACGTCCTGACTTTC. It specifies CASSWGDSGANVLTF.